This T cell receptor beta chain was sequenced for a study of shared clonotypes between healthy human individuals. Turning to the study itself: Aged between 18 and 49, the donors were a couple of women and three men. General observations from the study: Four donors had around 5% of their naive CD4 clonotypes in common.

This clone showed up just a few times. What it binds is unknown. The V end lost 0 bases, the J end lost 3 bases, and 5 bases lay between the germline ends. Germline-derived CDR1 and CDR2 are SGHTA and FQGNSA. This CDR3 is 13 amino acids long. Profiled with immunoSEQ multiplex PCR; TCRdb holds only in-frame clones, not every one. This sample has about a million clones; around 76% occur once, and the top ten carry about 1.5%. The rearrangement links TRBV7-2 to TRBJ1-2, with D unresolved. The receptor comes from a man between 18 and 35 years old in good health. The sample comprised memory CD4+ T cells sorted from blood. Stated subset: CD45RA-negative fraction. CDR3 loop: CASSLARDYGYTF. DNA of the CDR3: TGTGCCAGCAGCTTAGCTAGGGACTATGGCTACACCTTC.